This T cell receptor beta chain stems from a study of shared clonotypes between healthy human individuals. Profiling relied on immunoSEQ multiplex PCR, and the TCRdb table lists in-frame clones only, not all of them. The sample contains some 2,500,000 clones, just under 95% of which appear only once. The receptor was isolated from a man between 18 and 29 years old in good health. Some clones in this sample may be carry-over from other donors' samples. Sequencing used naive CD4+ T cells from PBMCs. Noted subset: CD45RA+ positively selected.

The CDR3 bases are TGTGCCTGGGGGGGATGGACACGGACCCGCTCCGGGGAGCTGTTTTTT. Protein: CAWGGWTRTRSGELFF. The J gene is TRBJ2-2, the V gene TRBV30, with D possibly being TRBD1 or TRBD2 (5 bases each). CDR3 length equals 16 residues. CDR1 and CDR2 from the germline V gene are GTSNPN and SVGIG (reference sequence). Trimming took off 5 bases at V and 6 bases at J, with 22 bases between the two ends.